This T cell receptor (beta chain) comes out of a study of blood T cell repertoires in COVID-19. Overall study context: Nucleic acid was either cDNA or gDNA, and it came from T cells, B-cell-depleted T cells, or PBMCs.

This CDR3 has 16 residues. CDR1 is KGHSH and CDR2 is LQKENI in the germline V gene. Trimming removed 3 bases from V and 2 bases from J, with 14 bases in between. Original processing methods: Nucleated cell number was recorded as an estimate derived from reference gene primer amplification. Method: immunoSEQ multiplex PCR; TCRdb's copy keeps in-frame clones and lacks some. Clone size and the V and J calls come from that table; the DNA yielded D and trimming. The sample carries 78,000 or so clones, around 90% recorded once. This clonotype was sampled from a woman aged 45-65 years with acute or convalescent COVID-19. The sample comprised peripheral blood. The chain is built from TRBV18 and TRBJ1-3, with D possibly being TRBD1 (5 bases). This chain's CDR3 is CASSPTRAGTGNTIYF. DNA of the CDR3: TGTGCCAGCTCACCGACCAGGGCGGGAACTGGAAACACCATATATTTT.